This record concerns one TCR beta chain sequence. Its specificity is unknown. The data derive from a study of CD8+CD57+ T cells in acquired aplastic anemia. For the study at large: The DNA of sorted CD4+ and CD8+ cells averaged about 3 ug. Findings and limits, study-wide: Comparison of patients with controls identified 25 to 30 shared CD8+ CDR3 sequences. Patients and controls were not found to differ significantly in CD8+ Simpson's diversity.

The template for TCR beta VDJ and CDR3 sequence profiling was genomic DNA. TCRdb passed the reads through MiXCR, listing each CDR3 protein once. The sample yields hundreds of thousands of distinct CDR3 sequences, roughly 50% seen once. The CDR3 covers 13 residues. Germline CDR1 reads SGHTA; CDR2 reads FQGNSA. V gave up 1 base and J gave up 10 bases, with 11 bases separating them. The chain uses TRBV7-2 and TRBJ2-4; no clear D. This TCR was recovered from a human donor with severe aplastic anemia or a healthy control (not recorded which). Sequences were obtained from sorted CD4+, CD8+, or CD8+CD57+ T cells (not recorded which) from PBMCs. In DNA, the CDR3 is TGTGCCAGCAGCTTAGGATTACAGACTATTCAGTACTTC. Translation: CASSLGLQTIQYF.